This TCR beta chain was sequenced for a study of cytomegalovirus exposure and HLA in healthy donors. The germline V gene encodes CDR1 MNHNS and CDR2 SASEGT. V dropped 2 bases and J dropped 5 bases, with 13 bases sitting between them. The CDR3 totals 15 residues. With 60 Vbeta and 13 Jbeta primers, the PCR was carried out. The protocol was immunoSEQ multiplex PCR, while the TCRdb copy is restricted to in-frame clones and leaves out a portion. The sample contains fewer than 250,000 clones, about three quarters of which appear only once. The clonotype comes from a woman aged 40 to 50 in good health and CMV-seronegative. Sequencing used PBMCs. V gene TRBV6-1 combines with J gene TRBJ2-1; D might be TRBD2 (5 bases). The CDR3: CASSEMAGLNNEQFF. In DNA, the CDR3 is TGTGCCAGCAGTGAAATGGCGGGTTTAAACAATGAGCAGTTCTTC.